The clone carrying this TCR beta chain has more than one count but fewer than ten. Its antigen is unidentified. Extraction yielded at least 5 micrograms of total RNA per sample. A J-beta primer mix and a sample-barcoded 5' primer were used in a second PCR of about 7 to 12 cycles. TCRdb ran MiXCR on the 5' RACE reads and lists one entry per CDR3 protein. The sample has roughly 1,500,000 distinct CDR3 sequences; about 32% are singletons. This sample is drawn from a study of blood T cells in healthy people across ages. Overall study results and limits: The unknown donor CMV status may have confounded expanded clonotype changes.

The sample consisted of blood. This clonotype originated in a woman in her 30s in good health.

The CDR3 spells CASSFRGTGNTIYF. The CDR3 DNA reads TGTGCCAGCAGTTTTAGGGGGACTGGAAACACCATATATTTT. V and J are TRBV28 and TRBJ1-3; perhaps TRBD1 as D (6 bases). The germline gives CDR1 MDHEN, CDR2 SYDVKM. The CDR3 totals 14 residues. Trimming removed 3 bases from V and 2 bases from J, with 8 bases in between.